The 10 T cell receptor beta chains reported below all come from one sample, sequenced in a study of blood T cell repertoires in COVID-19. Assay: immunoSEQ multiplex PCR; the TCRdb copy retains only in-frame clones and omits some. This sample has approximately 220,000 clones, with more than 65% found just once. Sequenced sample: peripheral blood. These receptors all stem from a woman in her twenties or thirties who had recovered from COVID-19.

This rearrangement joins TRBV5-1 to TRBJ2-7; perhaps TRBD1 as D (6 bases). The CDR3 extends over 14 amino acids. Germline CDR1 reads SGHRS; CDR2 reads YFSETQ. V lost 4 bases and J lost 1, with 12 bases in between. The CDR3 protein is CASSIQGLSYEQYF. Written as DNA, the CDR3 is TGCGCCAGCAGCATCCAGGGGTTGTCCTACGAGCAGTACTTC.

The V call is TRBV12-5, the J call TRBJ2-2; maybe TRBD1 (6 bases). This CDR3 contains 14 residues. Germline values: CDR1 LGHNT, CDR2 FRNRAP. The germline V and J ends were trimmed by 7 bases and 5 bases, with 14 bases remaining between them. CDR3 in amino acids: CASDIPRGTGELFF. CDR3 DNA sequence: TGTGCTAGTGATATCCCAAGGGGGACCGGGGAGCTGTTTTTT.

The rearrangement joins TRBV27 to TRBJ1-4; D possibly corresponds to TRBD1 (5 bases). Looked up from germline, CDR1 is MNHEY and CDR2 is SMNVEV (reference sequence). Trimming shortened V by 4 bases and J by 7 bases, and 13 bases separated the two germline ends. CDR3 length: 14 residues. CDR3 coding DNA: TGTGCCAGCAGTTATCGGCAGGGCGGTGAAAAACTGTTTTTT. Translation: CASSYRQGGEKLFF. Full variable domain (remainder filled in from reference TRBV27 and TRBJ1-4): EAQVTQNPRYLITVTGKKLTVTCSQNMNHEYMSWYRQDPGLGLRQIYYSMNVEVTDKGDVPEGYKVSRKEKRNFPLILESPSPNQTSLYFCASSYRQGGEKLFFGSGTQLSVL.

The chain joins TRBV6-5 to TRBJ1-3; 8 bases fit TRBD1. Germline CDR1 is MNHEY and CDR2 is SVGAGI. The CDR3 is made up of 13 amino acids. V lost 11 bases to trimming and J lost 2 bases; unmatched junction nucleotides: 5. The chain's CDR3 is CAGWTGPGNTIYF. For the CDR3, the DNA is TGTGCCGGCTGGACAGGGCCTGGAAACACCATATATTTT.

This clone has only a few counts. The chain links TRBV7-3 to TRBJ2-1, with 9 bases identical to TRBD2. This CDR3 has 16 residues. Per the germline V gene, CDR1 is SGHTA and CDR2 is FQGTGA. Unmatched junction bases numbered 10, after V lost 5 bases and J lost 5 bases. The CDR3 DNA follows: TGTGCCAGCAGCATTTTTAGCGGGAGCAGCCACAATGAGCAGTTCTTC. It translates to CASSIFSGSSHNEQFF. The entire variable domain, with the rest obtained from reference TRBV7-3 and TRBJ2-1, is as follows: GAGVSQTPSNKVTEKGKYVELRCDPISGHTALYWYRQSLGQGPEFLIYFQGTGAADDSGLPNDRFFAVRPEGSVSTLKIQRTERGDSAVYLCASSIFSGSSHNEQFFGPGTRLTVL.

V usage is TRBV7-2 and J usage is TRBJ1-2, with D possibly TRBD1 on 6 matching bases. The V end was cut by 2 bases, the J end by 4 bases, with 17 bases between. The CDR3 runs to 16 residues. Looked up from germline, CDR1 is SGHTA and CDR2 is FQGNSA. As DNA, the CDR3 is TGTGCCAGCAGCTTACCCGTTCGTCAGGACAGCTATGGCTACACCTTC. Encoded protein: CASSLPVRQDSYGYTF.

This clone was observed a few times. This chain connects TRBV4-1 to TRBJ1-2, with 9 bases lining up with TRBD1. Germline V gene data show CDR1 as MGHRA and CDR2 as YSYEKL. The V and J ends lost 1 base and 2 bases, in that order; junction bases with no gene match: 5. This CDR3 spans 16 amino acids. CDR3 DNA sequence: TGCGCCAGCAGCCAAGCCGGGACAGGGAGAAACTATGGCTACACCTTC. It is translated as CASSQAGTGRNYGYTF.

This clone has only one observation. Other DNA sequences in the sample encode the same CDR3. V and J are TRBV27 and TRBJ1-2; D might be TRBD1 (5 bases). This CDR3 region has 13 residues. Germline CDR1 is MNHEY and CDR2 is SMNVEV (reference sequence). Trimming cost V 0 bases and J 3 bases, with 5 bases left between them. The CDR3 loop reads CASSLSGDYGYTF. The CDR3 DNA follows: TGTGCCAGCAGTTTATCAGGGGACTATGGCTACACCTTC.

The rearrangement joins TRBV30 to TRBJ1-6; D is unresolved. CDR1 GTSNPN and CDR2 SVGIG come from the germline V gene (reference sequence). The CDR3 runs to 13 residues. Trimming removed 4 bases at V and 7 bases at J, with 11 bases between. The CDR3, as DNA: TGTGCCTGGACTGGGCAGTACAATTCACCCCTCCACTTT. Protein: CAWTGQYNSPLHF.

This clone came up once. This chain connects TRBV30 to TRBJ2-5; D gene unclear. V lost 0 bases and J lost 5, with 7 bases in between. The CDR3 runs 12 residues. Germline V CDR1 and CDR2: GTSNPN, SVGIG (reference sequence). The CDR3 DNA is TGTGCCTGGAGTGTAGGAGTTGAGACCCAGTACTTC. Protein: CAWSVGVETQYF.